A selection of T cell receptor beta chains follows, all from one sample in a study of cytomegalovirus exposure and HLA in healthy donors. Repertoires were generated with immunoSEQ multiplex PCR, while TCRdb's copy carries only in-frame clones and drops some. The sample includes more than 150,000 clones, 82% of them seen just once. The sample was PBMCs. Every receptor here comes from a woman in her late teens or twenties in good health and CMV-seronegative. Both conserved end residues are part of each CDR3. Fields, in order: V gene, clone size, CDR3 length, D gene, J gene, CDR3 DNA, CDR3 protein. The D gene is left open where the match is weak. Size tells how often a clone was seen (once, few, many) or the class of an expanded clone, and some rows leave it out.

v_gene: TRBV5-1; abundance: -; len: 16; d_gene: TRBD2; j_gene: TRBJ2-1; CDR3nt: TGCGCCAGCAGCCCCGAGGGAGCGGGGGGTCTGAATGAGCAGTTCTTC; CDR3aa: CASSPEGAGGLNEQFF
v_gene: TRBV19; abundance: few; len: 15; d_gene: TRBD2; j_gene: TRBJ2-3; CDR3nt: TGTGCCAGTAGAGCGGGGAGCACTAGCACAGATACGCAGTATTTT; CDR3aa: CASRAGSTSTDTQYF
v_gene: TRBV6-5; abundance: -; len: 15; d_gene: -; j_gene: TRBJ1-2; CDR3nt: TGTGCCAGCAGTTATTTTTTTGAGGGGGATACTGGCTACACCTTC; CDR3aa: CASSYFFEGDTGYTF
v_gene: TRBV4-1; abundance: -; len: 13; d_gene: -; j_gene: TRBJ2-7; CDR3nt: TGCGCCAGCAGCCAAGATCACACCCACGAGCAGTACTTC; CDR3aa: CASSQDHTHEQYF
v_gene: TRBV11-3; abundance: -; len: 16; d_gene: -; j_gene: TRBJ2-2; CDR3nt: TGTGCCAGCAGCCCAAGGGGGGGGGAGAACACCGGGGAGCTGTTTTTT; CDR3aa: CASSPRGGENTGELFF
v_gene: TRBV29-1; abundance: -; len: 12; d_gene: -; j_gene: TRBJ1-1; CDR3nt: TGCAGCGTTCAGGACTCTAACACTGAAGCTTTCTTT; CDR3aa: CSVQDSNTEAFF
v_gene: TRBV5-6; abundance: -; len: 15; d_gene: TRBD1; j_gene: TRBJ2-7; CDR3nt: TGTGCCAGCAGCTTGGGTGGGACAGTCTCCTACGAGCAGTACTTC; CDR3aa: CASSLGGTVSYEQYF
v_gene: TRBV6-5; abundance: -; len: 13; d_gene: TRBD1; j_gene: TRBJ2-1; CDR3nt: TGTGCCAGCAGGAGCAGGGGGTACAATGAGCAGTTCTTC; CDR3aa: CASRSRGYNEQFF
v_gene: TRBV10-1; abundance: -; len: 14; d_gene: -; j_gene: TRBJ2-7; CDR3nt: TGCGCCAGCTCGCGGGACGGTGTCTCCTACGAGCAGTACTTC; CDR3aa: CASSRDGVSYEQYF
v_gene: TRBV6-1; abundance: -; len: 13; d_gene: -; j_gene: TRBJ1-4; CDR3nt: TGTGCCAGCATAAATCCAGGGTATGAAAAACTGTTTTTT; CDR3aa: CASINPGYEKLFF
v_gene: TRBV18; abundance: -; len: 13; d_gene: -; j_gene: TRBJ2-3; CDR3nt: TGTGCCAGCTCACCAGGAGGCACAGATACGCAGTATTTT; CDR3aa: CASSPGGTDTQYF
v_gene: TRBV11-2; abundance: -; len: 14; d_gene: -; j_gene: TRBJ1-2; CDR3nt: TGTGCCAGCAGCTCCCTGGACGGGAGAGATGGCTACACCTTC; CDR3aa: CASSSLDGRDGYTF
v_gene: TRBV4-1; abundance: -; len: 16; d_gene: -; j_gene: TRBJ2-3; CDR3nt: TGCGCCAGCAGCCAAGAATTGGCGGCCGGAAGGGATACGCAGTATTTT; CDR3aa: CASSQELAAGRDTQYF
v_gene: TRBV5-1; abundance: few; len: 16; d_gene: -; j_gene: TRBJ1-6; CDR3nt: TGCGCCAGCAGCTTGGGTGACATCTCCCCCATGTCACCCCTCCACTTT; CDR3aa: CASSLGDISPMSPLHF
v_gene: TRBV28; abundance: -; len: 14; d_gene: -; j_gene: TRBJ2-7; CDR3nt: TGTGCCAGCAGCCTCCTAGGGGGTTTCGGGGAGCAGTACTTC; CDR3aa: CASSLLGGFGEQYF
v_gene: TRBV7-7; abundance: -; len: 15; d_gene: TRBD1; j_gene: TRBJ2-5; CDR3nt: TGTGCCAGCAGCCGAGGGACAGTGGGTTCAGAGACCCAGTACTTC; CDR3aa: CASSRGTVGSETQYF
v_gene: TRBV11-3; abundance: -; len: 16; d_gene: -; j_gene: TRBJ2-1; CDR3nt: TGTGCCAGCAGCTTAGGGCAAGGGACACCCCGAGATGAGCAGTTCTTC; CDR3aa: CASSLGQGTPRDEQFF
v_gene: TRBV7-6; abundance: -; len: 14; d_gene: TRBD2; j_gene: TRBJ2-5; CDR3nt: TGTGCCAGCAGCCTGACGGGGGGCCAAGAGACCCAGTACTTC; CDR3aa: CASSLTGGQETQYF
v_gene: TRBV6-5; abundance: -; len: 15; d_gene: TRBD2; j_gene: TRBJ2-7; CDR3nt: TGTGCCAGCAGCCTCTTCGGGGGGGCATTCTCCGAGCAGTACTTC; CDR3aa: CASSLFGGAFSEQYF
v_gene: TRBV28; abundance: -; len: 13; d_gene: -; j_gene: TRBJ2-7; CDR3nt: TGTGCCAACTCCGGAACAGGGAAAAACGAGCAGTACTTC; CDR3aa: CANSGTGKNEQYF